The entry that follows covers one TCR beta chain sequence. The protocol was immunoSEQ multiplex PCR, while the TCRdb copy is restricted to in-frame clones and leaves out a portion. The sample lists about 120,000 clones, 89% occurring once. CDR1 and CDR2 from the germline V gene are LNHDA and SQIVND (reference sequence). V lost 9 bases, J lost 6 bases, and 4 bases stayed unmatched. The CDR3 has 13 residues. This record comes from a study of control samples from healthy donors and cancer patients. The sequence derives from a man aged 50-60 years in good health. The specimen sequenced was blood. The chain links TRBV19 to TRBJ2-2; TRBD1 aligns across 10 bases. DNA for the CDR3: TGTGCCAGCGGGACAGGGGCCGCCGGGGAGCTGTTTTTT. This sequence encodes CASGTGAAGELFF.